A selection of T cell receptor beta chains follows, all from one sample in a study of shared clonotypes between healthy human individuals. The data were produced by immunoSEQ multiplex PCR, yet TCRdb's version contains in-frame clones alone and is incomplete. The sample contains some 900,000 clones, approximately 80% of which appear only once. The specimen sequenced was memory CD4+ T cells sorted from blood. The source of these receptors is a man aged 18 to 30 in good health. The CDR3 runs from the conserved cysteine through the conserved F or W. D genes are given only for firm matches. Clone size is stated in some rows and not others, as once, few, many or a class when expanded.

d_call: TRBD2; clone_size: NA; v_call: TRBV5-4; j_call: TRBJ2-5; cdr3_aa: CASSFGLAGTGETQYF; cdr3_nt: TGTGCCAGCAGCTTCGGACTAGCGGGGACCGGAGAGACCCAGTACTTC
d_call: NA; clone_size: NA; v_call: TRBV25-1; j_call: TRBJ1-6; cdr3_aa: CASSEYLLNSPLHF; cdr3_nt: TGTGCCAGCAGTGAATATTTGCTAAATTCACCCCTCCACTTT
d_call: TRBD1; clone_size: few; v_call: TRBV5-1; j_call: TRBJ1-3; cdr3_aa: CASSGSGTGRDTIYF; cdr3_nt: TGCGCCAGCAGCGGTTCCGGGACAGGGCGGGACACCATATATTTT
d_call: TRBD2; clone_size: NA; v_call: TRBV7-6; j_call: TRBJ2-5; cdr3_aa: CASSPQTSGKETQYF; cdr3_nt: TGTGCCAGCAGCCCTCAGACTAGCGGGAAAGAGACCCAGTACTTC
d_call: NA; clone_size: NA; v_call: TRBV14; j_call: TRBJ1-1; cdr3_aa: CASTRTENTEAFF; cdr3_nt: TGTGCCAGCACCCGGACAGAGAACACTGAAGCTTTCTTT
d_call: TRBD1; clone_size: NA; v_call: TRBV7-2; j_call: TRBJ1-5; cdr3_aa: CASSAGQGNQPQHF; cdr3_nt: TGTGCCAGCAGCGCGGGACAGGGCAATCAGCCCCAGCATTTT
d_call: NA; clone_size: NA; v_call: TRBV19; j_call: TRBJ2-1; cdr3_aa: CASSMRYNEQFF; cdr3_nt: TGTGCCAGTAGTATGAGGTACAATGAGCAGTTCTTC
d_call: NA; clone_size: NA; v_call: TRBV18; j_call: TRBJ1-2; cdr3_aa: CASSLDSDYGYTF; cdr3_nt: TGTGCCAGCTCACTAGACAGTGACTATGGCTACACCTTC
d_call: NA; clone_size: NA; v_call: TRBV30; j_call: TRBJ2-4; cdr3_aa: CALTDIFRDIQYF; cdr3_nt: TGTGCCTTGACGGACATTTTTCGGGACATTCAGTACTTC
d_call: TRBD1; clone_size: NA; v_call: TRBV5-4; j_call: TRBJ1-1; cdr3_aa: CASSSPGQGDEAFF; cdr3_nt: TGTGCCAGCAGCTCGCCCGGACAGGGGGATGAAGCTTTCTTT
d_call: TRBD1; clone_size: NA; v_call: TRBV7-2; j_call: TRBJ2-7; cdr3_aa: CASRFTGVNEQYF; cdr3_nt: TGTGCCAGCAGGTTTACAGGGGTAAATGAGCAGTACTTC
d_call: TRBD1; clone_size: NA; v_call: TRBV6-5; j_call: TRBJ1-4; cdr3_aa: CASSSSGGGWEKLFF; cdr3_nt: TGTGCCAGCAGTTCTTCAGGGGGCGGTTGGGAAAAACTGTTTTTT
d_call: NA; clone_size: NA; v_call: TRBV11-3; j_call: TRBJ1-1; cdr3_aa: CASSFSGGPGTEAFF; cdr3_nt: TGTGCCAGCAGCTTCTCCGGGGGGCCGGGCACTGAAGCTTTCTTT
d_call: NA; clone_size: NA; v_call: TRBV9; j_call: TRBJ2-3; cdr3_aa: CASSVGLAGTDTQYF; cdr3_nt: TGTGCCAGCAGCGTAGGTTTAGCGGGCACAGATACGCAGTATTTT
d_call: TRBD1; clone_size: NA; v_call: TRBV6-5; j_call: TRBJ1-1; cdr3_aa: CASSSPAGGTEAFF; cdr3_nt: TGTGCCAGCAGTTCCCCGGCAGGGGGAACTGAAGCTTTCTTT
d_call: NA; clone_size: NA; v_call: TRBV7-2; j_call: TRBJ1-4; cdr3_aa: CASSLQSTGREKLFF; cdr3_nt: TGTGCCAGCAGCTTACAAAGTACAGGACGTGAAAAACTGTTTTTT
d_call: NA; clone_size: NA; v_call: TRBV27; j_call: TRBJ1-6; cdr3_aa: CASSLDGPGRSYNSPLHF; cdr3_nt: TGTGCCAGCAGTCTCGATGGTCCGGGCCGGTCCTATAATTCACCCCTCCACTTT
d_call: TRBD2; clone_size: NA; v_call: TRBV10-1; j_call: TRBJ2-7; cdr3_aa: CARPPGLTAYEQYF; cdr3_nt: TGCGCCAGACCTCCGGGACTAACTGCCTACGAGCAGTACTTC
d_call: TRBD1; clone_size: few; v_call: TRBV12-5; j_call: TRBJ2-3; cdr3_aa: CASGAGGFATDTQYF; cdr3_nt: TGTGCTAGTGGTGCAGGGGGCTTTGCCACAGATACGCAGTATTTT
d_call: NA; clone_size: NA; v_call: TRBV19; j_call: TRBJ1-2; cdr3_aa: CAGTSGYGYTF; cdr3_nt: TGTGCCGGGACATCAGGCTATGGCTACACCTTC
d_call: TRBD1; clone_size: NA; v_call: TRBV9; j_call: TRBJ2-7; cdr3_aa: CASSAGQGGSYEQYF; cdr3_nt: TGTGCCAGCAGCGCGGGACAGGGAGGTTCGTACGAGCAGTACTTC
d_call: TRBD1; clone_size: NA; v_call: TRBV18; j_call: TRBJ1-4; cdr3_aa: CASSQGTADEKLFF; cdr3_nt: TGTGCCAGCTCACAGGGGACAGCAGATGAAAAACTGTTTTTT
d_call: TRBD1; clone_size: NA; v_call: TRBV29-1; j_call: TRBJ2-5; cdr3_aa: CSVDGRTGQETQYF; cdr3_nt: TGCAGCGTTGATGGCCGGACAGGGCAAGAGACCCAGTACTTC
d_call: NA; clone_size: NA; v_call: TRBV7-9; j_call: TRBJ2-3; cdr3_aa: CASSLSTGITDTQYF; cdr3_nt: TGTGCCAGCAGCTTATCAACGGGAATCACAGATACGCAGTATTTT
d_call: NA; clone_size: NA; v_call: TRBV6-4; j_call: TRBJ2-2; cdr3_aa: CASQGHGGTGELFF; cdr3_nt: TGTGCCAGTCAGGGCCACGGGGGCACCGGGGAGCTGTTTTTT
d_call: TRBD1; clone_size: NA; v_call: TRBV7-8; j_call: TRBJ1-5; cdr3_aa: CASSLASQGAGQPQHF; cdr3_nt: TGTGCCAGCAGCTTAGCTAGCCAGGGGGCAGGTCAGCCCCAGCATTTT
d_call: TRBD2; clone_size: NA; v_call: TRBV7-2; j_call: TRBJ2-1; cdr3_aa: CASSLDVGTSIWEQFF; cdr3_nt: TGTGCCAGCAGCTTAGATGTCGGGACTAGCATATGGGAGCAGTTCTTC
d_call: NA; clone_size: NA; v_call: TRBV5-6; j_call: TRBJ2-7; cdr3_aa: CASSLRINNEQYF; cdr3_nt: TGTGCCAGCAGCTTGAGGATCAACAACGAGCAGTACTTC
d_call: TRBD1; clone_size: few; v_call: TRBV19; j_call: TRBJ1-5; cdr3_aa: CASSRLGTGTKTDQPQHF; cdr3_nt: TGTGCCAGTAGTAGGCTGGGGACAGGCACTAAAACAGATCAGCCCCAGCATTTT
d_call: NA; clone_size: NA; v_call: TRBV5-4; j_call: TRBJ2-1; cdr3_aa: CASSLRGSSSNEQFF; cdr3_nt: TGTGCCAGCAGCTTGAGGGGGAGCTCCAGCAATGAGCAGTTCTTC
d_call: NA; clone_size: NA; v_call: TRBV10-2; j_call: TRBJ2-7; cdr3_aa: CASTRGAGAYEQYF; cdr3_nt: TGCGCCAGCACCCGGGGGGCGGGAGCGTACGAGCAGTACTTC
d_call: NA; clone_size: few; v_call: TRBV30; j_call: TRBJ2-2; cdr3_aa: CAWSEGRRNTGELFF; cdr3_nt: TGTGCCTGGAGCGAGGGGAGAAGGAACACCGGGGAGCTGTTTTTT
d_call: NA; clone_size: NA; v_call: TRBV5-8; j_call: TRBJ2-2; cdr3_aa: CASSLISRVNTGELFF; cdr3_nt: TGTGCCAGCAGCTTGATTTCCAGGGTGAACACCGGGGAGCTGTTTTTT
d_call: TRBD2; clone_size: NA; v_call: TRBV4-2; j_call: TRBJ2-3; cdr3_aa: CASSQGVKGLAGTLTDTQYF; cdr3_nt: TGTGCCAGCAGCCAAGGCGTTAAGGGACTAGCGGGGACTCTCACAGATACGCAGTATTTT
d_call: NA; clone_size: NA; v_call: TRBV19; j_call: TRBJ1-5; cdr3_aa: CASKHKQGQPQHF; cdr3_nt: TGTGCCAGTAAACACAAACAGGGACAGCCCCAGCATTTT
d_call: TRBD1; clone_size: NA; v_call: TRBV25-1; j_call: TRBJ1-5; cdr3_aa: CASSGDRGGNQPQHF; cdr3_nt: TGTGCCAGCAGTGGGGACAGGGGAGGCAATCAGCCCCAGCATTTT
d_call: NA; clone_size: NA; v_call: TRBV10-3; j_call: TRBJ1-2; cdr3_aa: CAISELGMGDYGYTF; cdr3_nt: TGTGCCATCAGTGAATTGGGGATGGGGGACTATGGCTACACCTTC
d_call: NA; clone_size: NA; v_call: TRBV7-2; j_call: TRBJ2-3; cdr3_aa: CASSLVGGGIDTQYF; cdr3_nt: TGTGCCAGCAGCTTAGTAGGCGGGGGCATTGATACGCAGTATTTT
d_call: NA; clone_size: NA; v_call: TRBV28; j_call: TRBJ1-1; cdr3_aa: CASILMERGGYTEAFF; cdr3_nt: TGTGCCAGCATTCTTATGGAGAGGGGGGGTTACACTGAAGCTTTCTTT
d_call: NA; clone_size: NA; v_call: TRBV6-6; j_call: TRBJ1-1; cdr3_aa: CASSWASGTTEAFF; cdr3_nt: TGTGCCAGCAGTTGGGCGTCAGGGACCACTGAAGCTTTCTTT
d_call: NA; clone_size: once; v_call: TRBV18; j_call: TRBJ2-2; cdr3_aa: CASSPYLGEGGELFF; cdr3_nt: TGTGCCAGCTCACCATACCTTGGGGAAGGCGGGGAGCTGTTTTTT
d_call: NA; clone_size: few; v_call: TRBV14; j_call: TRBJ1-6; cdr3_aa: CASSLGRDNSPLHF; cdr3_nt: TGTGCCAGCAGCCTCGGGAGAGATAATTCACCCCTCCACTTT
d_call: NA; clone_size: few; v_call: TRBV27; j_call: TRBJ2-1; cdr3_aa: CASSWRQSNEQFF; cdr3_nt: TGTGCCAGCAGTTGGAGACAGAGCAATGAGCAGTTCTTC
d_call: TRBD1; clone_size: NA; v_call: TRBV28; j_call: TRBJ2-7; cdr3_aa: CASTPPRDRGNEQYF; cdr3_nt: TGTGCCAGCACCCCCCCCCGAGACAGGGGTAACGAGCAGTACTTC
d_call: TRBD1; clone_size: few; v_call: TRBV7-9; j_call: TRBJ1-6; cdr3_aa: CASSRGQGTSNSPLHF; cdr3_nt: TGTGCCAGCAGCCGAGGACAGGGAACCAGTAATTCACCCCTCCACTTT
d_call: NA; clone_size: NA; v_call: TRBV7-2; j_call: TRBJ1-2; cdr3_aa: CASSLELGHVYGYTF; cdr3_nt: TGTGCCAGCAGCTTAGAACTCGGACACGTCTATGGCTACACCTTC
d_call: NA; clone_size: few; v_call: TRBV2; j_call: TRBJ1-3; cdr3_aa: CASSGDQRNTIYF; cdr3_nt: TGTGCCAGCAGTGGAGATCAAAGAAACACCATATATTTT
d_call: NA; clone_size: NA; v_call: TRBV28; j_call: TRBJ1-2; cdr3_aa: CASSSGGYTF; cdr3_nt: TGTGCCAGCAGTTCGGGAGGCTACACCTTC
d_call: TRBD1; clone_size: many; v_call: TRBV5-6; j_call: TRBJ2-5; cdr3_aa: CASTPGDSGRRETQYF; cdr3_nt: TGTGCCAGCACCCCCGGGGACAGTGGGCGTCGGGAGACCCAGTACTTC
d_call: NA; clone_size: NA; v_call: TRBV5-4; j_call: TRBJ2-3; cdr3_aa: CASSAERGTDTQYF; cdr3_nt: TGTGCCAGCAGCGCTGAAAGGGGGACAGATACGCAGTATTTT
d_call: TRBD1; clone_size: NA; v_call: TRBV2; j_call: TRBJ2-2; cdr3_aa: CASSLVRQGAGELFF; cdr3_nt: TGTGCCAGCAGCCTTGTCCGACAGGGGGCCGGGGAGCTGTTTTTT
d_call: NA; clone_size: NA; v_call: TRBV18; j_call: TRBJ1-3; cdr3_aa: CASSTGVSGNTIYF; cdr3_nt: TGTGCCAGCTCTACGGGTGTCTCTGGAAACACCATATATTTT
d_call: TRBD1; clone_size: NA; v_call: TRBV28; j_call: TRBJ2-5; cdr3_aa: CASSSTGEETQYF; cdr3_nt: TGTGCCAGCAGTTCGACAGGGGAAGAGACCCAGTACTTC
d_call: TRBD2; clone_size: NA; v_call: TRBV7-8; j_call: TRBJ2-1; cdr3_aa: CASLRGLGGEQFF; cdr3_nt: TGTGCCAGCCTCCGGGGACTAGGGGGTGAGCAGTTCTTC